Shown below are 9 T cell receptor beta chains from a single sample sequenced in a study of OX40 agonist ivuxolimab in advanced cancers. Sequencing was performed with immunoSEQ multiplex PCR; in TCRdb, only in-frame clones are kept and a portion is missing. The top ten hold 0.5% to 0.65% of the sample, which has roughly 79,000 clones, about 92% seen once. The input for sequencing was CD4+ or CD8+ T cells sorted from blood, taken in a trial of the OX40 agonist ivuxolimab. The receptors stem from an adult with an advanced solid tumor such as melanoma, head and neck, liver or kidney cancer.

CDR3 in DNA: TGCAGCGTTTCTTACTCACAGGGGGAAGAGACCCAGTACTTC. This gives the protein CSVSYSQGEETQYF. The J gene is TRBJ2-5, the V gene TRBV29-1; TRBD1 agrees at 8 bases. With 5 bases clipped from V and 3 bases from J, the junction kept 8 bases outside the gene matches. The CDR3 is 14 residues long. Germline V gives CDR1 SQVTM, CDR2 ANQGSEA.

J is TRBJ1-3 and V is TRBV4-3, with D possibly being TRBD1 (6 bases). Germline V lookup: CDR1 LGHNA, CDR2 YSLEER. V lost 6 bases and J 0 bases, leaving 12 bases between the germline ends. CDR3 length: 15 amino acids. Here the CDR3 reads CASSRDIGSGNTIYF. The CDR3 nucleotides are TGCGCCAGCAGTCGGGACATAGGCTCTGGAAACACCATATATTTT.

The chain combines TRBV7-2 with TRBJ2-1, with 13 nucleotides matching TRBD2. The CDR3 contains 15 residues. The V segment lost 5 bases and the J segment 7 bases; nucleotides outside the gene matches: 5. Germline V gives CDR1 SGHTA, CDR2 FQGNSA. CDR3 protein: CASSPTSGRDNEQFF. The CDR3, as DNA: TGTGCCAGCAGCCCAACTAGCGGGAGGGATAATGAGCAGTTCTTC.

The chain has TRBV7-9 and TRBJ2-5; 7 positions match TRBD2. Germline CDR1 SEHNR, CDR2 FQNEAQ (reference sequence). V lost 5 bases, J lost 4 bases, and 10 bases stayed unmatched. This CDR3 has 15 residues. CDR3 sequence reads: CASSPRRELGETQYF. As DNA, the CDR3 is TGTGCCAGCAGCCCCCGGCGGGAGCTGGGAGAGACCCAGTACTTC. Looking up the rest from reference TRBV7-9 and TRBJ2-5 gives the full variable domain: DTGVSQNPRHKITKRGQNVTFRCDPISEHNRLYWYRQTLGQGPEFLTYFQNEAQLEKSRLLSDRFSAERPKGSFSTLEIQRTEQGDSAMYLCASSPRRELGETQYFGPGTRLLVL.

This clone showed up just once. The chain uses TRBV6-5 and TRBJ1-1, with D possibly TRBD1 on 6 matching bases. The CDR3 length is 14 residues. The germline V gene has CDR1 MNHEY and CDR2 SVGAGI. Trimming stripped 5 bases from V and 4 bases from J, with 14 bases between. DNA for the CDR3: TGTGCCAGCAGTCGCGCGGGGGGGCCCACTGAAGCTTTCTTT. Translation: CASSRAGGPTEAFF.

Here the CDR3 reads CASSLLETQYF. CDR3 coding DNA: TGCGCCAGCAGCTTGTTAGAGACCCAGTACTTC. The rearrangement uses TRBV5-1 and TRBJ2-5; D remains unclear. This CDR3 comprises 11 residues. Per germline, CDR1 SGHRS and CDR2 YFSETQ. Trimming took off 1 base at V and 4 bases at J, with 2 bases between the two ends.

The sample holds one count of this clone. The chain recombines TRBV6-1 with TRBJ1-4; tentatively, D is TRBD1 (5 bases). The CDR3 has 15 amino acids. Germline loops: CDR1 MNHNS, CDR2 SASEGT. V lost 4 bases and J lost 0, with 9 bases in between. CDR3 bases: TGTGCCAGCAGTGCCCGGGACTCAACTAATGAAAAACTGTTTTTT. Encoded protein: CASSARDSTNEKLFF.

The chain is built from TRBV10-2 and TRBJ1-6; D call uncertain. Trimming left V 3 bases short and J 10 bases short, with 10 bases between. This CDR3 comprises 13 residues. Per germline, CDR1 WSHSY and CDR2 SAAADI. As DNA, the CDR3 is TGCGCCAGCAGTGAAGAGTTCGGGTCACCCCTCCACTTT. This sequence encodes CASSEEFGSPLHF.

The rearrangement uses TRBV11-3 and TRBJ2-7; D may be TRBD2 (5 bases). Germline V gives CDR1 SGHNT, CDR2 YENEEA. The CDR3 is made up of 15 amino acids. V shed 1 base and J shed 2 bases, with 12 bases lying between them. Here the CDR3 reads CASSLGLASTYEQYF. The CDR3 region has the DNA TGTGCCAGCAGCTTAGGGCTAGCTTCTACCTACGAGCAGTACTTC.